The source of this TCR beta chain is a study of T cell changes during pregnancy in multiple sclerosis. Method: immunoSEQ multiplex PCR; TCRdb's copy keeps in-frame clones and lacks some. Among approximately 41,000 clones listed, 80% to 95% were seen once. The specimen was CD4+ T cells from peripheral blood mononuclear cells, collected in the first trimester of pregnancy. The origin of this receptor is a female donor with multiple sclerosis, enrolled in a pregnancy study.

DNA for the CDR3: TGTGCCAGCAGTGTTGAAAGGAGCCGCGAAAAACTGTTTTTT. Amino acids: CASSVERSREKLFF. The V and J genes are TRBV25-1 and TRBJ1-4, with unresolved D. CDR3 size: 14 residues. Germline V gives CDR1 MGHDK, CDR2 SYGVNS. Trimming took off 4 bases at V and 8 bases at J, with 14 bases between the two ends.